Below, 23 T cell receptor beta chains from the same sample are listed, as sequenced in a study of blood T cell repertoires in COVID-19. Generated by immunoSEQ multiplex PCR, the TCRdb table keeps only in-frame clones and is missing some. In the table there are 100,000 to 120,000 clones, around 90% of which are singletons. The sequenced sample consisted of peripheral blood. All receptors come from a human donor in a cohort sampled during active COVID-19.

This chain links TRBV27 with TRBJ1-5, with unresolved D. CDR1 MNHEY and CDR2 SMNVEV come from the germline V gene (reference sequence). V lost 4 bases, J lost 0 bases, and 4 bases lay in between. The CDR3 covers 13 residues. The CDR3 loop reads CASSYSSNQPQHF. Written as DNA, the CDR3 is TGTGCCAGCAGTTACAGTAGCAATCAGCCCCAGCATTTT.

V and J are TRBV7-2 and TRBJ1-1; the D gene is possibly TRBD1 (6 bases). Trimming cost V 0 bases and J 1 base, with 12 bases left between them. CDR1 and CDR2 from the germline V gene are SGHTA and FQGNSA. The CDR3 runs to 16 residues. The CDR3 sequence: CASSLAGGLGNTEAFF. CDR3 DNA: TGTGCCAGCAGCTTAGCGGGGGGGCTCGGGAACACTGAAGCTTTCTTT.

The genes are TRBV5-1 and TRBJ2-6; D gene unclear. The V and J ends lost 1 base and 0 bases respectively, with 17 bases between them. The germline gives CDR1 SGHRS, CDR2 YFSETQ. The CDR3 is 19 residues long. This chain's CDR3 is CASSLLSPIAGSGANVLTF. CDR3 DNA: TGCGCCAGCAGCTTGCTCTCCCCAATTGCAGGCTCTGGGGCCAACGTCCTGACTTTC.

The rearrangement links TRBV6-5 to TRBJ2-2; 8 positions match TRBD1. Germline V gene data show CDR1 as MNHEY and CDR2 as SVGAGI. This CDR3 has 15 residues. The trim removed 6 bases at V and 5 bases at J, leaving 8 bases unmatched. For the CDR3, the DNA is TGTGCCAGCAGCCCGGACAGGGTAGGAACCGGGGAGCTGTTTTTT. The encoded protein is CASSPDRVGTGELFF.

CDR3 residues: CASSQDGADNQPQHF. Here the CDR3 DNA reads TGTGCCAGCAGCCAAGATGGGGCAGATAATCAGCCCCAGCATTTT. The chain recombines TRBV4-2 with TRBJ1-5; the D gene is possibly TRBD1 (5 bases). This CDR3 comprises 15 residues. Germline V gives CDR1 LGHNA, CDR2 YNFKEQ. The V end lost 0 bases, the J end lost 4 bases, and 10 bases lay between the germline ends.

This chain connects TRBV2 to TRBJ2-4; the match to TRBD1 covers 9 bases. CDR1 and CDR2 (germline): SNHLY, FYNNEI. The V and J ends lost 11 bases and 6 bases, in that order; junction bases with no gene match: 11. CDR3 size: 14 residues. The CDR3 protein is CAWDHRGRGNIQYF. CDR3 in DNA: TGTGCCTGGGACCACAGGGGGCGAGGAAACATTCAGTACTTC.

On this clone: Sequence at one end of the junction differs from germline and may be a read error. This chain connects TRBV13 to TRBJ1-5; a weak D match, TRBD1 (6 bases). There are 15 residues in the CDR3. Germline V CDR1 and CDR2: PRHDT, FYEKMQ (reference sequence). The CDR3 spells CASSLGQGWNQSQHF. CDR3 nucleotides: TGTGCCAGCAGCCTTGGGCAGGGGTGGAATCAGTCCCAGCATTTT.

J is TRBJ2-1 and V is TRBV27, with TRBD2 identical over 7 bases. V dropped 2 bases and J dropped 5; count of bases not matched to a gene: 6. The germline V gene encodes CDR1 MNHEY and CDR2 SMNVEV (reference sequence). The CDR3 sequence is 15 residues long. The CDR3 coding sequence is TGTGCCAGCAGTTTAGAGGGAGGGCTACACAATGAGCAGTTCTTC. Residues: CASSLEGGLHNEQFF.

This clone has a single count. The rearrangement uses TRBV2 and TRBJ2-6, with 8 nucleotides matching TRBD1. The length of the CDR3 is 17 residues. Losses at the gene ends were 4 bases for V and 0 bases for J; bases not matched to a gene: 5. The germline CDR1 and CDR2 sequences are SNHLY and FYNNEI. CDR3 in DNA: TGTGCCAGCAGTGCAGGGGGCCCGCTCTCTGGGGCCAACGTCCTGACTTTC. It encodes CASSAGGPLSGANVLTF.

The chain uses TRBV11-2 and TRBJ2-1; no clear D. Per germline, CDR1 SGHAT and CDR2 FQNNGV. The CDR3 is made up of 15 amino acids. V was trimmed by 5 bases and J by 1 base, leaving 12 bases between them. CDR3: CASSPKDISYNEQFF. The CDR3 nucleotides read TGTGCCAGCAGCCCGAAAGACATATCCTACAATGAGCAGTTCTTC.

This clone was recorded once. This chain joins TRBV7-9 and TRBJ2-1, with 16 bases that match TRBD2. The CDR3 sequence is 18 residues long. J was trimmed by 2 bases and V by 3 bases; bases with no gene match: 4. Germline values: CDR1 SEHNR, CDR2 FQNEAQ (reference sequence). The CDR3 nucleotides read TGTGCCAGCAGCTTGGGACTAGCGGGGGGGGACCCCTACAATGAGCAGTTCTTC. Translating gives CASSLGLAGGDPYNEQFF.

The rearrangement joins TRBV30 to TRBJ1-1, with 8 bases fitting TRBD1. The V and J ends lost 2 bases and 0 bases, in that order; junction bases with no gene match: 11. Germline V CDR1 and CDR2: GTSNPN, SVGIG (reference sequence). The CDR3 covers 17 residues. The chain's CDR3 is CAWSTRQGSPMNTEAFF. The CDR3 DNA reads as TGTGCCTGGAGTACTCGACAGGGGTCACCCATGAACACTGAAGCTTTCTTT.

This clone was counted once. This chain joins TRBV14 and TRBJ1-6; the match to TRBD1 covers 12 bases. The CDR3 consists of 21 residues. The germline V gene has CDR1 SGHDN and CDR2 FVKESK. J lost 10 bases, V lost 1 base, and 20 bases had no gene match. The CDR3 reads CASSQGYVSWDRGQVRSPLHF. The CDR3 DNA reads TGTGCCAGCAGCCAAGGATACGTTTCTTGGGACAGGGGGCAGGTCCGGTCACCCCTCCACTTT. Full variable domain (remainder filled in from reference TRBV14 and TRBJ1-6): EAGVTQFPSHSVIEKGQTVTLRCDPISGHDNLYWYRRVMGKEIKFLLHFVKESKQDESGMPNNRFLAERTGGTYSTLKVQPAELEDSGVYFCASSQGYVSWDRGQVRSPLHFGNGTRLTVT.

The chain is built from TRBV7-2 and TRBJ2-1; perhaps TRBD1 as D (6 bases). V was cut by 0 bases and J by 5 bases, with 11 bases left in between. Germline V gene data show CDR1 as SGHTA and CDR2 as FQGNSA. The length of the CDR3 is 15 residues. CDR3 in amino acids: CASSLALQGNNEQFF. DNA for the CDR3: TGTGCCAGCAGCTTAGCGCTACAGGGTAACAATGAGCAGTTCTTC.

This clone was seen more than once but under ten times. This sequence joins TRBV9 and TRBJ1-1; TRBD1 agrees at 9 bases. Germline-derived CDR1 and CDR2 are SGDLS and YYNGEE. J was trimmed by 2 bases and V by 2 bases; bases with no gene match: 7. This CDR3 is built from 16 residues. CDR3 loop: CASSVGQGRGNTEAFF. The CDR3 DNA sequence: TGTGCCAGCAGCGTCGGACAGGGGAGAGGAAACACTGAAGCTTTCTTT.

The V and J genes are TRBV30 and TRBJ1-2, with D hard to call. CDR3 length: 13 residues. V was cut by 0 bases and J by 8 bases, with 13 bases left in between. CDR1 is GTSNPN and CDR2 is SVGIG in the germline V gene (reference sequence). The CDR3 DNA sequence: TGTGCCTGGAGTGTGGTACCGGGTGAGGGCTACACCTTC. Translation: CAWSVVPGEGYTF. Filled out from reference TRBV30 and TRBJ1-2, the complete variable domain reads SQTIHQWPATLVQPVGSPLSLECTVEGTSNPNLYWYRQAAGRGLQLLFYSVGIGQISSEVPQNLSASRPQDRQFILSSKKLLLSDSGFYLCAWSVVPGEGYTFGSGTRLTVV.

This chain links TRBV10-1 with TRBJ2-1, with a tentative D call TRBD2 (7 bases). The germline V gene encodes CDR1 WNHNN and CDR2 SYGVQD (reference sequence). The germline V and J ends were trimmed by 9 bases and 2 bases, with 14 bases remaining between them. The CDR3 is made up of 14 amino acids. The CDR3 loop reads CARGRGGPYNEQFF. The CDR3 DNA sequence: TGCGCCAGAGGGAGGGGGGGCCCCTACAATGAGCAGTTCTTC.

The CDR3 protein is CASSSGQAGQATALFF. In DNA form, the CDR3 reads TGTGCCAGCAGCTCAGGACAGGCTGGACAGGCAACGGCACTGTTTTTT. The J gene is TRBJ1-4, the V gene TRBV7-6; 7 nucleotides line up with TRBD1. Germline V gives CDR1 SGHVS, CDR2 FNYEAQ. With 4 bases clipped from V and 13 bases from J, the junction kept 18 bases outside the gene matches. The length of the CDR3 is 16 residues.

This clone occurred a few times. The J gene is TRBJ2-1, the V gene TRBV7-9, with a possible D match to TRBD1 (5 bases). There are 16 residues in the CDR3. V was clipped by 5 bases and J by 9 bases, with 23 bases between them. Germline V lookup: CDR1 SEHNR, CDR2 FQNEAQ (reference sequence). The CDR3 protein is CASSPPDTLLPREQFF. As DNA, the CDR3 is TGTGCCAGCAGCCCACCGGACACCCTTTTACCCCGTGAGCAGTTCTTC.

The chain recombines TRBV2 with TRBJ1-5, with D unclear. V was cut by 7 bases and J by 4 bases, with 14 bases left in between. The germline CDR1 and CDR2 sequences are SNHLY and FYNNEI. The length of the CDR3 is 14 residues. This CDR3 reads CASKGGSGNQPQHF. DNA for the CDR3: TGTGCCAGCAAAGGAGGGTCCGGAAATCAGCCCCAGCATTTT.

The genes are TRBV5-4 and TRBJ2-2, with D unresolved. CDR1 is SGHNT and CDR2 is YYREEE in the germline V gene (reference sequence). Trimming removed 2 bases from V and 0 bases from J, with 14 bases in between. CDR3 length: 17 residues. CDR3 nucleotide sequence: TGTGCCAGCAGCTTCCGTCGGTCAAACCCGAACACCGGGGAGCTGTTTTTT. Its protein is CASSFRRSNPNTGELFF.

The rearrangement uses TRBV7-9 and TRBJ1-1, with 11 bases matching TRBD1. There are 16 residues in the CDR3. Germline V gives CDR1 SEHNR, CDR2 FQNEAQ (reference sequence). Trimming cost V 5 bases and J 5 bases; bases outside gene matches: 10. CDR3 DNA: TGTGCCAGCAGCCTCCTCTCCGGGACAGGGGGGACTGAAGCTTTCTTT. It codes for CASSLLSGTGGTEAFF.

The J gene is TRBJ1-1, the V gene TRBV20-1, with a weak D call TRBD1 (5 bases). This CDR3 has 12 amino acids. V was shortened by 3 bases and J by 1 base, with 6 bases between the two germline ends. From germline, CDR1 is DFQATT and CDR2 SNEGSKA (reference sequence). This CDR3 reads CSASQGNTEAFF. The CDR3 bases are TGCAGTGCTAGTCAGGGGAACACTGAAGCTTTCTTT.